This entry lists 17 T cell receptor beta chains sequenced from one sample in a study of OX40 agonist ivuxolimab in advanced cancers. This table comes from immunoSEQ multiplex PCR, and its TCRdb copy is limited to in-frame clones, with some not included. The sample holds 45,000 to 65,000 clones, approximately 79% seen once. Material: CD4+ or CD8+ T cells sorted from blood, obtained in a trial of the OX40 agonist ivuxolimab. The receptors shown here come from an adult with an advanced solid tumor such as melanoma, head and neck, liver or kidney cancer.

This chain connects TRBV5-1 to TRBJ2-5, with 11 bases aligning to TRBD1. Germline V gene data show CDR1 as SGHRS and CDR2 as YFSETQ. V was clipped by 2 bases and J by 5 bases; unmatched bases: 5. CDR3 size: 15 residues. CDR3 loop: CASSFRTGGDETQYF. CDR3 in DNA: TGCGCCAGCAGCTTCAGGACAGGGGGCGATGAGACCCAGTACTTC.

V and J are TRBV10-3 and TRBJ1-1; possible D gene TRBD1, 6 bases. Trimming left V 4 bases short and J 3 bases short, with 9 bases between. Germline CDR1 reads ENHRY; CDR2 reads SYGVKD. CDR3 length equals 13 residues. The CDR3 coding sequence is TGTGCCATCAGTGTGGGGGGGCACACTGAAGCTTTCTTT. This encodes CAISVGGHTEAFF.

The chain couples TRBV4-2 to TRBJ2-7; 16 positions match TRBD2. Germline CDR1 and CDR2: LGHNA and YNFKEQ. CDR3 size: 16 residues. Trimming took 4 bases from V and 4 from J; bases not matched to a gene: 4. The DNA for the CDR3 is TGTGCCAGCAGCCGGGGACTAGCGGGAGGGCTGTACGAGCAGTACTTC. As protein: CASSRGLAGGLYEQYF.

The chain joins TRBV18 to TRBJ1-1, with unresolved D. The CDR3 spans 13 residues. Germline V lookup: CDR1 KGHSH, CDR2 LQKENI. The V end was cut by 4 bases, the J end by 1 base, with 7 bases between. The CDR3 nucleotides are TGTGCCAGCTCACATTCCGAGAACACTGAAGCTTTCTTT. This sequence encodes CASSHSENTEAFF.

The chain recombines TRBV7-2 with TRBJ1-2; D not certain. V was trimmed by 5 bases and J by 2 bases, leaving 12 bases between them. CDR3 length: 14 amino acids. The germline V gene encodes CDR1 SGHTA and CDR2 FQGNSA. Written as DNA, the CDR3 is TGTGCCAGCAGCCTAGACGGCAGAAACTATGGCTACACCTTC. Translating it yields CASSLDGRNYGYTF.

V and J are TRBV6-5 and TRBJ2-7; no reliable D call. The CDR3 contains 12 residues. Trimming left V 2 bases short and J 6 bases short, with 8 bases between. The germline CDR1 and CDR2 sequences are MNHEY and SVGAGI. CDR3 sequence (DNA): TGTGCCAGCAGTTACCCATCTAGCGAGCAGTACTTC. Translating gives CASSYPSSEQYF.

The V and J genes are TRBV19 and TRBJ2-5, with TRBD1 matching 7 bases. V lost 8 bases to trimming and J lost 2 bases; unmatched junction nucleotides: 5. This CDR3 region has 13 residues. The germline V gene has CDR1 LNHDA and CDR2 SQIVND (reference sequence). The CDR3 loop is CASGQTGQETQYF. CDR3 sequence (DNA): TGTGCCAGTGGACAGACAGGGCAAGAGACCCAGTACTTC. Using reference TRBV19 and TRBJ2-5 for the parts outside the CDR3, the full variable domain is DGGITQSPKYLFRKEGQNVTLSCEQNLNHDAMYWYRQDPGQGLRLIYYSQIVNDFQKGDIAEGYSVSREKKESFPLTVTSAQKNPTAFYLCASGQTGQETQYFGPGTRLLVL.

V usage is TRBV19 and J usage is TRBJ2-7; 8 nucleotides line up with TRBD2. In germline, CDR1 is LNHDA, CDR2 SQIVND (reference sequence). The CDR3 spans 12 residues. V dropped 10 bases and J dropped 8; count of bases not matched to a gene: 10. CDR3 in amino acids: CATRAGGGKQYF. In DNA form, the CDR3 reads TGTGCCACCCGGGCGGGGGGCGGAAAGCAGTACTTC.

The chain employs TRBV28 and TRBJ1-4, with D uncertain. Trimming cost V 2 bases and J 8 bases, with 12 bases left between them. The CDR3 extends over 14 amino acids. Germline CDR1 is MDHEN and CDR2 is SYDVKM. The DNA for the CDR3 is TGTGCCAGCAGTTTAAATTTGGGTTTGGAAAAACTGTTTTTT. Protein sequence: CASSLNLGLEKLFF. Full variable domain (missing parts from reference TRBV28 and TRBJ1-4): DVKVTQSSRYLVKRTGEKVFLECVQDMDHENMFWYRQDPGLGLRLIYFSYDVKMKEKGDIPEGYSVSREKKERFSLILESASTNQTSMYLCASSLNLGLEKLFFGSGTQLSVL.

A few counts support this clone. This chain links TRBV7-2 with TRBJ2-5; D call uncertain. Germline CDR1 is SGHTA and CDR2 is FQGNSA. V was trimmed by 5 bases and J by 13 bases, leaving 20 bases between them. The CDR3 has 13 residues. The CDR3 region is CASSPSGLSLGYF. In nucleotides, the CDR3 is TGTGCCAGCAGCCCCTCCGGCTTGTCCTTGGGGTACTTC. The full variable domain, completed using reference TRBV7-2 and TRBJ2-5, is GAGVSQSPSNKVTEKGKDVELRCDPISGHTALYWYRQSLGQGLEFLIYFQGNSAPDKSGLPSDRFSAERTGGSVSTLTIQRTQQEDSAVYLCASSPSGLSLGYFGPGTRLLVL.

This rearrangement joins TRBV13 to TRBJ1-4; D is ambiguous. This CDR3 comprises 15 residues. V lost 0 bases and J 7 bases, leaving 12 bases between the germline ends. Germline loops: CDR1 PRHDT, CDR2 FYEKMQ (reference sequence). CDR3 sequence: CASSLGVLSSEKLFF. The CDR3 DNA is TGTGCCAGCAGCTTAGGGGTCCTAAGTTCTGAAAAACTGTTTTTT.

The chain employs TRBV11-2 and TRBJ1-6, with a weak D call TRBD1 (5 bases). Germline V CDR1 and CDR2: SGHAT, FQNNGV. Trimming removed 0 bases at V and 7 bases at J, with 13 bases between. The CDR3 extends over 16 amino acids. The CDR3 is CASSLDPGSVNSPLHF. The CDR3 coding sequence is TGTGCCAGCAGCTTAGATCCAGGGTCGGTGAATTCACCCCTCCACTTT.

The J gene is TRBJ1-5, the V gene TRBV29-1; TRBD1 matches 10 bases. The J segment lost 5 bases and the V segment lost 4 bases, leaving 2 bases of the junction unmatched. Germline V gene sequence: CDR1 SQVTM, CDR2 ANQGSEA. This CDR3 is built from 13 residues. CDR3 sequence reads: CSVAGTGDQPQHF. As DNA, the CDR3 is TGCAGCGTTGCCGGGACAGGGGATCAGCCCCAGCATTTT.

This rearrangement joins TRBV6-5 to TRBJ2-3, with D possibly being TRBD1 (5 bases). CDR3 size: 15 residues. The germline CDR1 and CDR2 sequences are MNHEY and SVGAGI. The ends were cut back, 6 bases at V and 0 bases at J, with 13 bases in the middle. The CDR3 nucleotides are TGTGCCAGCAGATCACTCAGGGCTAGCACAGATACGCAGTATTTT. It encodes CASRSLRASTDTQYF.

The chain joins TRBV10-1 to TRBJ2-1; perhaps TRBD1 as D (6 bases). Trimming took 9 bases from V and 7 from J, leaving 19 bases between them. Germline values: CDR1 WNHNN, CDR2 SYGVQD (reference sequence). This CDR3 spans 14 amino acids. CDR3 amino acids: CASSYSGTINEQFF. The CDR3 DNA is TGCGCCAGTAGCTACTCCGGGACAATTAATGAGCAGTTCTTC.

The gene calls are TRBV7-4 and TRBJ1-5; maybe TRBD1 (5 bases). Trimming cost V 4 bases and J 7 bases, with 14 bases left between them. CDR1 is SGHVT, CDR2 SQSDAQ, per germline. This CDR3 has 14 amino acids. CDR3 amino acids: CASSSGASRQPQHF. The CDR3 DNA follows: TGTGCCAGCAGCTCCGGGGCATCGAGGCAGCCCCAGCATTTT.

This clone came up a few times. J is TRBJ1-2 and V is TRBV7-9; D is unresolved. Trimming took off 3 bases at V and 2 bases at J, with 13 bases between the two ends. The CDR3 consists of 15 residues. Germline values: CDR1 SEHNR, CDR2 FQNEAQ (reference sequence). The CDR3 protein is CASSLKDGPNYGYTF. The CDR3 region has the DNA TGTGCCAGCAGCTTGAAGGACGGACCCAACTATGGCTACACCTTC.